These 7 T cell receptor beta chains originate from one sample sequenced in a study of T cell clonotyping in hematopoietic cell transplantation. The time point: recipient sample about 28 days before transplant, after cytoreduction. Method: immunoSEQ multiplex PCR; TCRdb's copy keeps in-frame clones and lacks some. The table includes about 41,000 clones, around 85% detected once. The sequencing here drew on peripheral blood mononuclear cells, taken before stem cell transplant. These receptors all stem from a man between 60 and 75 years old with acute myeloid leukemia. Some clones in this sample may be carry-over from other donors' samples.

The chain employs TRBV19 and TRBJ2-3, with TRBD2 as a possible D gene (6 bases). The germline V gene has CDR1 LNHDA and CDR2 SQIVND (reference sequence). V was trimmed by 6 bases and J by 0 bases, leaving 19 bases between them. The CDR3 is made up of 17 amino acids. CDR3 sequence: CASSLEVPGLSTDTQYF. The DNA for the CDR3 is TGTGCCAGTAGCCTCGAGGTGCCGGGACTTAGCACAGATACGCAGTATTTT.

The gene calls are TRBV4-3 and TRBJ2-6, with D perhaps matching TRBD2 (6 bases). Per germline, CDR1 LGHNA and CDR2 YSLEER. Trimming took off 4 bases at V and 1 base at J, with 14 bases between the two ends. CDR3 length: 17 residues. CDR3 region: CASSPGTGVSGANVLTF. CDR3 DNA sequence: TGCGCCAGCAGCCCCGGGACGGGGGTGTCTGGGGCCAACGTCCTGACTTTC.

The chain joins TRBV29-1 to TRBJ2-5; a weak D match, TRBD1 (5 bases). V lost 4 bases and J lost 0, with 9 bases in between. The CDR3 totals 13 residues. The germline V gene has CDR1 SQVTM and CDR2 ANQGSEA. CDR3 sequence (DNA): TGCAGCGTTGTTCCCAGGGACCAAGAGACCCAGTACTTC. It specifies CSVVPRDQETQYF.

The V call is TRBV6-5, the J call TRBJ1-3; D remains unclear. The germline V and J ends were trimmed by 0 bases and 3 bases, with 9 bases remaining between them. The CDR3 covers 15 residues. The germline gives CDR1 MNHEY, CDR2 SVGAGI. The CDR3 DNA reads as TGTGCCAGCAGTTACTCGGAGTACGGTGGAAACACCATATATTTT. Translating gives CASSYSEYGGNTIYF.

The chain links TRBV2 to TRBJ1-3; no clear D gene. Germline V CDR1 and CDR2: SNHLY, FYNNEI. The CDR3 is 17 residues long. The ends were cut back, 3 bases at V and 0 bases at J, with 15 bases in the middle. The CDR3 coding sequence is TGTGCCAGCAGTGATCGAAGCGGCGGACCCTCTGGAAACACCATATATTTT. It codes for CASSDRSGGPSGNTIYF. The full variable domain, in which reference TRBV2 and TRBJ1-3 provide the parts outside the CDR3, is EPEVTQTPSHQVTQMGQEVILRCVPISNHLYFYWYRQILGQKVEFLVSFYNNEISEKSEIFDDQFSVERPDGSNFTLKIRSTKLEDSAMYFCASSDRSGGPSGNTIYFGEGSWLTVV.

The chain carries TRBV28 and TRBJ2-3; 7 bases align to TRBD1. With 5 bases clipped from V and 1 base from J, the junction kept 3 bases outside the gene matches. The germline V gene has CDR1 MDHEN and CDR2 SYDVKM. The CDR3 spans 14 residues. CDR3 in amino acids: CASSDGQGTDTQYF. CDR3 nucleotides: TGTGCCAGCAGTGACGGACAGGGCACAGATACGCAGTATTTT.

V is TRBV21-1 and J is TRBJ1-1; the D call in the table, TRBD1, was not verified against the DNA. TRBV21-1 is a documented pseudogene. CDR3 length: 12 residues. DNA for the CDR3: TGTGCCAGCGGGGGTGGGGACAGTCAAGCTTTCTTT. It codes for CASGGGDSQAFF.